This T cell receptor (beta chain) derives from a study of control samples from healthy donors and cancer patients. V dropped 5 bases and J dropped 5; count of bases not matched to a gene: 6. The CDR3 loop spans 15 amino acids. CDR1 and CDR2 from the germline V gene are MNHNY and SVGAGI (reference sequence). Measured with immunoSEQ multiplex PCR; TCRdb has only the in-frame clones, and not every one. The table records about 190,000 clones, around 93% of them present only once. V usage is TRBV6-6 and J usage is TRBJ2-1; 10 bases line up with TRBD1. Sequences were obtained from blood. The clonotype was recovered from a man aged 25 to 40 in good health. For the CDR3, the DNA is TGTGCCAGCAGTCCCCAGGGACAGGGGCACAATGAGCAGTTCTTC. This sequence encodes CASSPQGQGHNEQFF.